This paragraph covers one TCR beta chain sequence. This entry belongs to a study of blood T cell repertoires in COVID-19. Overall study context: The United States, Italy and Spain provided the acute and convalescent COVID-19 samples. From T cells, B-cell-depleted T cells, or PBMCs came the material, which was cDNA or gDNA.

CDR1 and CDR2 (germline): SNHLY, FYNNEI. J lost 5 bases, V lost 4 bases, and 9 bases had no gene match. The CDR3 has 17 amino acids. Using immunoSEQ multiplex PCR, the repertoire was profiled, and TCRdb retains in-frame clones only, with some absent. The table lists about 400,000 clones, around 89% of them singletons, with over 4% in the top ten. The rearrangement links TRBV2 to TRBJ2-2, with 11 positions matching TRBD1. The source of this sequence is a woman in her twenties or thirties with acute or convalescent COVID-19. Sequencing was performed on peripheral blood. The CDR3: CASSGVIGTGGTGELFF. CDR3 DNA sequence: TGTGCCAGCAGTGGAGTTATTGGGACAGGGGGGACCGGGGAGCTGTTTTTT.